This T cell receptor (beta chain) was identified in a study of metastatic and nonmetastatic thyroid tumors. Study overall: Thyroid patients, malignant and benign, had repertoires compared across blood and tumor or nodule tissue.

Original processing notes: Using the CDR3 differences seen across clinicopathological groups, the authors built a distant-metastasis classifier for papillary thyroid cancer, which was meant to discriminate distant-metastatic patients. Using MiXCR, TCRdb re-called clones from the PCR reads. The V and J calls here are based on TCRdb, not the publication. The profile shows roughly 30,000 clones, over 20% of them singletons. Study-wide findings and caveats: The study reportedly found significantly higher TCR beta diversity in malignant thyroid tumors than benign nodules, in blood and tumor.

None of the patients had undergone any treatment ahead of thyroid surgery. Regarding this clone: Its cognate antigen is unknown.

The V and J ends lost 3 bases and 0 bases, in that order; junction bases with no gene match: 7. This CDR3 spans 15 amino acids. Germline lookup yields CDR1 DFQATT and CDR2 SNEGSKA (reference sequence). V gene TRBV20-1 combines with J gene TRBJ2-7; 8 nucleotides line up with TRBD2. The source material was blood. This receptor was identified in a female donor with papillary thyroid cancer or a benign thyroid nodule (not recorded which). Some clones in this sample may be carry-over from other donors' samples. CDR3 bases: TGCAGTGCTAGTGCAGCGGGAGAGGGCTCCTACGAGCAGTACTTC. This sequence encodes CSASAAGEGSYEQYF.